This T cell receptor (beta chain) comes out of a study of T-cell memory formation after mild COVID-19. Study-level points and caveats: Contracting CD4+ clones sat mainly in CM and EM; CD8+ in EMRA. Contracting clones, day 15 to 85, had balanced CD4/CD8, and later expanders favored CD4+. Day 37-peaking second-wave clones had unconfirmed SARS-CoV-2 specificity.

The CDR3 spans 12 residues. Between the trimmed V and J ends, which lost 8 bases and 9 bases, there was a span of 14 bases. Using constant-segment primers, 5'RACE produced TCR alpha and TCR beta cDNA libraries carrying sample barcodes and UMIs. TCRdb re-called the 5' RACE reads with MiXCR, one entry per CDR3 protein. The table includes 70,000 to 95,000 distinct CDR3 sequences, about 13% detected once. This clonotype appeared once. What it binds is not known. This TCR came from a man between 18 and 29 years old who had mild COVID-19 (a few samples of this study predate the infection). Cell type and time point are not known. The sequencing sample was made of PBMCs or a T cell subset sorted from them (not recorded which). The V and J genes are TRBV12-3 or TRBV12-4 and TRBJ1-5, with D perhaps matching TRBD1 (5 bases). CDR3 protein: CASCRVSRPQHF. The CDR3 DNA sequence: TGTGCCAGCTGCAGGGTATCGAGGCCCCAGCATTTT.